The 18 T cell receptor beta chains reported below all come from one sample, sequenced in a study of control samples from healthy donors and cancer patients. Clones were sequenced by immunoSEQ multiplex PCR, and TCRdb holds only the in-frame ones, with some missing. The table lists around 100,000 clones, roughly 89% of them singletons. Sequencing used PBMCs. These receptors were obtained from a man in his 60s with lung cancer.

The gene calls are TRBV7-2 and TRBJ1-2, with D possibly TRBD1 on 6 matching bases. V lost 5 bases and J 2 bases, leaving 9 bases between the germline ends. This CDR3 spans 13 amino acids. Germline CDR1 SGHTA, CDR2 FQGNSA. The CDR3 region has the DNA TGTGCCAGCAGCCGCGGACAGAACTATGGCTACACCTTC. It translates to CASSRGQNYGYTF.

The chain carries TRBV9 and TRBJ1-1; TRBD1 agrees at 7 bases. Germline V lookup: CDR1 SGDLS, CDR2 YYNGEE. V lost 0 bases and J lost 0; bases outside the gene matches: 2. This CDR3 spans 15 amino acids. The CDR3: CASSVGQGVNTEAFF. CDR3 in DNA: TGTGCCAGCAGCGTAGGACAGGGAGTGAACACTGAAGCTTTCTTT.

The CDR3 spells CASSVALAGGRDTQYF. CDR3 DNA sequence: TGCGCCAGCAGCGTCGCACTAGCGGGGGGGAGAGATACGCAGTATTTT. The genes are TRBV5-1 and TRBJ2-3; the match to TRBD2 covers 13 bases. V lost 4 bases and J lost 5; bases outside the gene matches: 7. Germline CDR1 is SGHRS and CDR2 is YFSETQ. The CDR3 runs to 16 residues.

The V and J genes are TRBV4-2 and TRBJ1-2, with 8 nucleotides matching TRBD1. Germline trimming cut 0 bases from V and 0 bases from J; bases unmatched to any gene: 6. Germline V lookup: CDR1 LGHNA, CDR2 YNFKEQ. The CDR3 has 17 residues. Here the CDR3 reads CASSQDQTGGANYGYTF. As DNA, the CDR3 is TGTGCCAGCAGCCAAGACCAAACAGGGGGTGCTAACTATGGCTACACCTTC.

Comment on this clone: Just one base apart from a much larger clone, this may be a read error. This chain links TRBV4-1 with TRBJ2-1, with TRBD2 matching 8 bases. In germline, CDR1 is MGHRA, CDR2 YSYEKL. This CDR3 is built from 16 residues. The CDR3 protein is CARSQRGGDSYNEQFF. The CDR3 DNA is TGCGCCCGCAGCCAACGGGGGGGGGACTCCTACAATGAGCAGTTCTTC.

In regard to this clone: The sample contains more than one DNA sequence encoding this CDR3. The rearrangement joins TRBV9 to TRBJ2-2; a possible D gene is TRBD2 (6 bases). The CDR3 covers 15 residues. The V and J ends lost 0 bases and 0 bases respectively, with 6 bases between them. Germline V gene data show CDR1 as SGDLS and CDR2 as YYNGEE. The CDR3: CASSVGGANTGELFF. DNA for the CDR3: TGTGCCAGCAGCGTAGGGGGGGCGAACACCGGGGAGCTGTTTTTT.

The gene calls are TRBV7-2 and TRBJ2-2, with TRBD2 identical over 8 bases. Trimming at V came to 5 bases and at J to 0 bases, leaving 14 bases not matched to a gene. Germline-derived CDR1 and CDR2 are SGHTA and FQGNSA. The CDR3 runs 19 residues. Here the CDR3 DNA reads TGTGCCAGCAGCCCATTAGGTTGGCGGGGGGCCTCGAACACCGGGGAGCTGTTTTTT. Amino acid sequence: CASSPLGWRGASNTGELFF.

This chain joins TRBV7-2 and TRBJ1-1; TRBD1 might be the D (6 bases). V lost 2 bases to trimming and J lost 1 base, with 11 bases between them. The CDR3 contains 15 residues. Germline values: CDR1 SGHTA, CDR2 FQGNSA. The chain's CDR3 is CASSLQGGGNTEAFF. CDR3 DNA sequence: TGTGCCAGCAGCTTACAGGGAGGGGGGAACACTGAAGCTTTCTTT.

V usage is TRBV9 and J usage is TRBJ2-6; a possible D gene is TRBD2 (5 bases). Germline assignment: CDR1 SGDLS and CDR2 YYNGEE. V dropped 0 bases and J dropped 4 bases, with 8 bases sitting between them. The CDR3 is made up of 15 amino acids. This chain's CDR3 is CASSVAGSGANVLTF. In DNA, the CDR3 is TGTGCCAGCAGCGTAGCGGGGTCCGGGGCCAACGTCCTGACTTTC.

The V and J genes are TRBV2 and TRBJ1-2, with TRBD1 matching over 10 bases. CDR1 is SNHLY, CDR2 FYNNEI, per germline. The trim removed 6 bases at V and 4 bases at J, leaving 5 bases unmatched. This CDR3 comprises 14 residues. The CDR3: CASRVTGGIYGYTF. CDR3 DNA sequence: TGTGCCAGCAGGGTGACAGGGGGCATCTATGGCTACACCTTC.

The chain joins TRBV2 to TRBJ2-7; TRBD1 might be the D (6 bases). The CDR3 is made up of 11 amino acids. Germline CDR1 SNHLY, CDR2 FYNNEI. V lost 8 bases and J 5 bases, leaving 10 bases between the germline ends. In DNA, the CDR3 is TGTGCCAGCGGGGACATCCACGAGCAGTACGTC. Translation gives CASGDIHEQYV.

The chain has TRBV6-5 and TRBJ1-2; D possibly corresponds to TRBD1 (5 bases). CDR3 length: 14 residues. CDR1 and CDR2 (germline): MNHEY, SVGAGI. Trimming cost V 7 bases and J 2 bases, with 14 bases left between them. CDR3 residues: CASTLGVRNYGYTF. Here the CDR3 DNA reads TGTGCCAGCACTCTAGGGGTGAGGAACTATGGCTACACCTTC.

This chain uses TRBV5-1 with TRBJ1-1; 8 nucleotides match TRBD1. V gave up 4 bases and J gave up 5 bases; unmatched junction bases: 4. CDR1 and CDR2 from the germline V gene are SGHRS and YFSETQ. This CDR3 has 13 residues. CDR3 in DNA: TGCGCCAGCAGCATCCACAGGGGGACTGAAGCTTTCTTT. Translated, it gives CASSIHRGTEAFF.

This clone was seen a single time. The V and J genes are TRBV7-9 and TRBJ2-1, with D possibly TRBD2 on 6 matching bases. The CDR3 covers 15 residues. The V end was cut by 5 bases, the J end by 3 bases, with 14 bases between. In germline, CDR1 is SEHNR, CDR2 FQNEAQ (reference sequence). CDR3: CASSPGGSLYNEQFF. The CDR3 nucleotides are TGTGCCAGCAGCCCTGGAGGGTCCCTCTACAATGAGCAGTTCTTC. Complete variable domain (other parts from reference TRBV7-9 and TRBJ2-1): DTGVSQNPRHKITKRGQNVTFRCDPISEHNRLYWYRQTLGQGPEFLTYFQNEAQLEKSRLLSDRFSAERPKGSFSTLEIQRTEQGDSAMYLCASSPGGSLYNEQFFGPGTRLTVL.

CDR3 DNA: TGCGCCAGCAGTGTAACCATTTCGGGAGGCTACACCTTC. This encodes CASSVTISGGYTF. The genes are TRBV10-1 and TRBJ1-2; D call uncertain. Germline CDR1 is WNHNN and CDR2 is SYGVQD (reference sequence). CDR3 length: 13 amino acids. V was clipped by 4 bases and J by 8 bases, with 14 bases between them.

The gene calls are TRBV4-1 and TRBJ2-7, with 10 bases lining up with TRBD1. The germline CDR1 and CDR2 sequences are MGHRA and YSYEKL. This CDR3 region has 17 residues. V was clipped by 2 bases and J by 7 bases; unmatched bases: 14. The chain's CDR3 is CASSQPRTGGPPKEQYF. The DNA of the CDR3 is TGCGCCAGCAGCCAACCGAGGACAGGGGGGCCCCCTAAAGAGCAGTACTTC.

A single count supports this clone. The CDR3 sequence: CATSALTGYNEQFF. Written as DNA, the CDR3 is TGTGCCACCAGTGCTCTGACAGGGTACAATGAGCAGTTCTTC. The V and J genes are TRBV24-1 and TRBJ2-1, with 7 bases that match TRBD1. Germline V gene lookup returns CDR1 KGHDR and CDR2 SFDVKD. The CDR3 is 14 amino acids. The V gene end was trimmed by 5 bases and the J gene end by 4 bases; junction bases not matched to a gene: 4.

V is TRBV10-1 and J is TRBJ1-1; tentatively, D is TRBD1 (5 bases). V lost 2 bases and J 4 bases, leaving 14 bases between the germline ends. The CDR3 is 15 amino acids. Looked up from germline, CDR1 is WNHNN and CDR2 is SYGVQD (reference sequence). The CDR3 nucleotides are TGCGCCAGCAGTGAGGGCGGACATCTACCCACTGAAGCTTTCTTT. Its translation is CASSEGGHLPTEAFF.